This paragraph reports one TCR beta chain. Its antigen is still unknown. Lysates of CMV-infected fibroblasts at 9.5 to 10 ug/mL stimulated these cells. Sorting of responding CD4+ T cells relied on upregulated CD40 ligand together with CD69. The CDR3 contains 14 residues. Per the germline V gene, CDR1 is SGHVS and CDR2 is FQNEAQ. V lost 1 base and J lost 8, with 12 bases in between. This record comes from a study of persistence of HIV-infected CD4 T cells. The immunoSEQ assay was version 4, run in survey mode. Here immunoSEQ multiplex PCR was the method, and the copy in TCRdb shows in-frame clones only, minus some. The sample gives about 21,000 clones, roughly 74% of which show up once; about 6.8% is in the top ten.

The J gene is TRBJ2-1, the V gene TRBV7-8; the D gene could be TRBD1 or TRBD2 (6 bases each). The specimen was CD4+ T cells sorted from PBMCs after 18-hour stimulation, collected from a patient who received antiretroviral therapy. This receptor was identified in an adult man with HIV who was CMV-seropositive. In DNA form, the CDR3 reads TGTGCCAGCAGCTTAGGTGGAGGGGGTGATGAGCAGTTCTTC. It translates to CASSLGGGGDEQFF.